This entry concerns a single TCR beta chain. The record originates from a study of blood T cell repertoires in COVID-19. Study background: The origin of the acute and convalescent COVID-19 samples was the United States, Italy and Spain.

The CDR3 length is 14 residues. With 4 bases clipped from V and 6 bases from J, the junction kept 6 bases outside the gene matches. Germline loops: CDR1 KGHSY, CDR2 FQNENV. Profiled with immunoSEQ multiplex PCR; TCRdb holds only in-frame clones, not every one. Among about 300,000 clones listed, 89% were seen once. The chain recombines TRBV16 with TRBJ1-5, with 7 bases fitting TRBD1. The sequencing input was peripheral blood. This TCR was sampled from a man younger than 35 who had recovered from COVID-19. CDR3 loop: CASSRQGRSQPQHF. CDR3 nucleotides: TGTGCCAGCAGCCGACAGGGACGAAGTCAGCCCCAGCATTTT.